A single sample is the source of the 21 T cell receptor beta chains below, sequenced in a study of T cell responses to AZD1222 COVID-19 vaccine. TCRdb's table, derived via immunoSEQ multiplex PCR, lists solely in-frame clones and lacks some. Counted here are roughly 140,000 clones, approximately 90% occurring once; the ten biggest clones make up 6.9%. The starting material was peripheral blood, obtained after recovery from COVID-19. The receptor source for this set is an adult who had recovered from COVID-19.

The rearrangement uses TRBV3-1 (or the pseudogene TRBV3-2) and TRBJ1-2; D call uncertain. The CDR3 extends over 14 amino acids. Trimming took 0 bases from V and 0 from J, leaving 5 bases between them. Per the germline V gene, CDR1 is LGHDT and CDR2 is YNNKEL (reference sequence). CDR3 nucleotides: TGTGCCAGCAGCCAAGATGCAACTAACTATGGCTACACCTTC. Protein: CASSQDATNYGYTF.

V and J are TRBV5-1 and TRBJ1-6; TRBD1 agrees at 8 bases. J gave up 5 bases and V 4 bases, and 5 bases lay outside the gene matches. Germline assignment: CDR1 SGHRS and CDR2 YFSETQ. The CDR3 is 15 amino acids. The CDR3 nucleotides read TGCGCCAGCAGCGGACAGGGAGCAAATAATTCACCCCTCCACTTT. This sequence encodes CASSGQGANNSPLHF.

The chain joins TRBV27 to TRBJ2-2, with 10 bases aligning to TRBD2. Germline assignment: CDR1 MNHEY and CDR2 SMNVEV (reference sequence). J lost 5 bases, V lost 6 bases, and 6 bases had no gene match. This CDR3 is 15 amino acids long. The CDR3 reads CASRASGSPTGELFF. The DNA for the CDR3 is TGTGCCAGCAGAGCTAGCGGGAGTCCGACCGGGGAGCTGTTTTTT.

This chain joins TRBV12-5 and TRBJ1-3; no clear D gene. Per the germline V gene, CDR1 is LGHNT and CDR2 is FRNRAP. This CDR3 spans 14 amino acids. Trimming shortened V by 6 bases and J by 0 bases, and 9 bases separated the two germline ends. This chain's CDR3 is CASGRDDSGNTIYF. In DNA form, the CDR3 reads TGTGCTAGTGGCCGGGATGACTCTGGAAACACCATATATTTT. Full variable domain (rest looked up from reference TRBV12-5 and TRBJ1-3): DARVTQTPRHKVTEMGQEVTMRCQPILGHNTVFWYRQTMMQGLELLAYFRNRAPLDDSGMPKDRFSAEMPDATLATLKIQPSEPRDSAVYFCASGRDDSGNTIYFGEGSWLTVV.

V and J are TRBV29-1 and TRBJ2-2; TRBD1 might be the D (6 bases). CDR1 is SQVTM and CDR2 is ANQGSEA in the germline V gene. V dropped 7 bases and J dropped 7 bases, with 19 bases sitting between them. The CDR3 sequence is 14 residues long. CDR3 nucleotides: TGCAGCGCTTCCGGGACATCTCGTAACGGGGAGCTGTTTTTT. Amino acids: CSASGTSRNGELFF.

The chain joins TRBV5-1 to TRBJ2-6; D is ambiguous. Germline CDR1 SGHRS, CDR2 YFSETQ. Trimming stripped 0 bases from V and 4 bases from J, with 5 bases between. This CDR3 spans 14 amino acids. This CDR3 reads CASSLVTGANVLTF. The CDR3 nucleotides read TGCGCCAGCAGCTTGGTCACCGGGGCCAACGTCCTGACTTTC. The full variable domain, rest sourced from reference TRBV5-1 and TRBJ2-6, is KAGVTQTPRYLIKTRGQQVTLSCSPISGHRSVSWYQQTPGQGLQFLFEYFSETQRNKGNFPGRFSGRQFSNSRSEMNVSTLELGDSALYLCASSLVTGANVLTFGAGSRLTVL.

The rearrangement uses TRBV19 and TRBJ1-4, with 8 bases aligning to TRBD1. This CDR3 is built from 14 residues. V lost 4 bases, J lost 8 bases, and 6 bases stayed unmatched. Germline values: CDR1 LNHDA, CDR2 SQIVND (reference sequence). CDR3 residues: CASSTRTGREKLFF. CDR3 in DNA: TGTGCCAGTAGTACCAGGACAGGGAGAGAAAAACTGTTTTTT.

The CDR3 sequence: CASSYTGVITDTQYF. CDR3 nucleotides: TGTGCCAGCAGTTACACCGGGGTGATCACAGATACGCAGTATTTT. This chain joins TRBV6-5 and TRBJ2-3; D is perhaps TRBD2 (5 bases). This CDR3 has 15 residues. Germline V gene sequence: CDR1 MNHEY, CDR2 SVGAGI. Trimming took 2 bases from V and 2 from J, leaving 11 bases between them.

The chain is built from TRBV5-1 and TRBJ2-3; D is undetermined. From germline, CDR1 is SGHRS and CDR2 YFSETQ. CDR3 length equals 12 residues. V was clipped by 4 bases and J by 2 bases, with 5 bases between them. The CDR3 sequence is CASSPDTDTQYF. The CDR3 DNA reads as TGCGCCAGCAGCCCTGACACAGATACGCAGTATTTT. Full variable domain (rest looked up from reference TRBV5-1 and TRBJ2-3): KAGVTQTPRYLIKTRGQQVTLSCSPISGHRSVSWYQQTPGQGLQFLFEYFSETQRNKGNFPGRFSGRQFSNSRSEMNVSTLELGDSALYLCASSPDTDTQYFGPGTRLTVL.

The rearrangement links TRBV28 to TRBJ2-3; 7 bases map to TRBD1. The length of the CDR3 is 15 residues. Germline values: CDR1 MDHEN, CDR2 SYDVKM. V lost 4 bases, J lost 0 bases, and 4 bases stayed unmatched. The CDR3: CASSSPGQSTDTQYF. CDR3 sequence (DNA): TGTGCCAGCAGTTCTCCGGGACAGAGCACAGATACGCAGTATTTT.

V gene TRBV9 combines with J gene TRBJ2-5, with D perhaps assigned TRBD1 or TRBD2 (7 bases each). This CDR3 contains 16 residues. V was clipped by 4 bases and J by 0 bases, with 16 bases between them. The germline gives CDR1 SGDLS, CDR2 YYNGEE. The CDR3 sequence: CASSSGGARYQETQYF. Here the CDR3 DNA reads TGTGCCAGCAGCTCAGGGGGGGCCAGGTACCAAGAGACCCAGTACTTC.

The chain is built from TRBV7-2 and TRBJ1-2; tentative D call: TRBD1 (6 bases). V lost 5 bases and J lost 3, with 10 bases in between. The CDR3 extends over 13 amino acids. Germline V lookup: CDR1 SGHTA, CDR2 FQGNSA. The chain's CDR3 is CASSPRGDYGYTF. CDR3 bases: TGTGCCAGCAGCCCAAGGGGGGACTATGGCTACACCTTC.

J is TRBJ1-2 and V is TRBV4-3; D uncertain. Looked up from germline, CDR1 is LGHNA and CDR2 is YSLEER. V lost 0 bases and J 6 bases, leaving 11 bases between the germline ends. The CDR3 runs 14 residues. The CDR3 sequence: CASSQDFSLDGYTF. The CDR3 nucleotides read TGCGCCAGCAGCCAAGACTTTTCCTTGGATGGCTACACCTTC.

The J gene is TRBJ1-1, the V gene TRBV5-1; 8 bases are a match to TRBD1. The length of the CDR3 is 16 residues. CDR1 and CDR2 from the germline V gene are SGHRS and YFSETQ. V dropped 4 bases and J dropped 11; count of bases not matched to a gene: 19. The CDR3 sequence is CASSLAGTGTELGAFF. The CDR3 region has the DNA TGCGCCAGCAGCCTGGCCGGGACAGGCACCGAATTGGGGGCTTTCTTT. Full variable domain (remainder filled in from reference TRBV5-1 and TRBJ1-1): KAGVTQTPRYLIKTRGQQVTLSCSPISGHRSVSWYQQTPGQGLQFLFEYFSETQRNKGNFPGRFSGRQFSNSRSEMNVSTLELGDSALYLCASSLAGTGTELGAFFGQGTRLTVV.

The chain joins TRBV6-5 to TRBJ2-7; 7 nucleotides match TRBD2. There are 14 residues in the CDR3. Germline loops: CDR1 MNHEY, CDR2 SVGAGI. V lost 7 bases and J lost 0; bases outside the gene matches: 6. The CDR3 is CASTAGVLSYEQYF. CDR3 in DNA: TGTGCCAGCACGGCGGGAGTCCTCTCCTACGAGCAGTACTTC.

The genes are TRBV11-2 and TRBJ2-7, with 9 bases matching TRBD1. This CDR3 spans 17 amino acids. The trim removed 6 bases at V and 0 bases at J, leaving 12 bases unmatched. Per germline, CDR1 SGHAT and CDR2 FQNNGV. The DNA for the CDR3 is TGTGCCAGCAGACACCTCATTGGGGACAGGGACTCCTACGAGCAGTACTTC. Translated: CASRHLIGDRDSYEQYF.

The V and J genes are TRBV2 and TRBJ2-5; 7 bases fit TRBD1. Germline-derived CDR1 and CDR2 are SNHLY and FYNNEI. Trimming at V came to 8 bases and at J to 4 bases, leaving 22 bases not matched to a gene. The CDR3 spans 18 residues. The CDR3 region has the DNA TGTGCCAGCTCCCCCAGGGGGATGTCGGATCGAGGGTTAGAGACCCAGTACTTC. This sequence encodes CASSPRGMSDRGLETQYF.

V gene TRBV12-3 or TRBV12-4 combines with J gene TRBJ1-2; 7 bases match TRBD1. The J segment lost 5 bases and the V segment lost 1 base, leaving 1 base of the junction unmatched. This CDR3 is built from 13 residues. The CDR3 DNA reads TGTGCCAGCAGTTTAGTGACAGGGTATGGCTACACCTTC. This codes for CASSLVTGYGYTF.

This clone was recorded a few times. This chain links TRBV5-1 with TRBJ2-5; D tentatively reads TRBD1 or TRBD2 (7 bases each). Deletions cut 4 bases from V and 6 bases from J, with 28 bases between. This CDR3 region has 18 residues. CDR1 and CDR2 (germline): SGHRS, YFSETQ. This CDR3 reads CASSVSTGSGGTAKTQYF. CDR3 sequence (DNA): TGCGCCAGCAGCGTCTCGACAGGGTCCGGGGGGACGGCAAAGACCCAGTACTTC.

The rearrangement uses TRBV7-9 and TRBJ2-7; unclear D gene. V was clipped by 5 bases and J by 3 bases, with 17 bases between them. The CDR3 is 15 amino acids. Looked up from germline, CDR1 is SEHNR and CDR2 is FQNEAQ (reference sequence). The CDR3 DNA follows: TGTGCCAGCAGCCCGAGTCTGGCGACCGTCTACGAGCAGTACTTC. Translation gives CASSPSLATVYEQYF.

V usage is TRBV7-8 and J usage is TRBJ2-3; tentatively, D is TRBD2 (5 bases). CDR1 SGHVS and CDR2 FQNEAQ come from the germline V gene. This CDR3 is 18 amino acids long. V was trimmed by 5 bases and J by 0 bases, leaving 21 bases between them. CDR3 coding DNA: TGTGCCAGCAGCGCCCGATGGGAGTTTATCTCTAGCACAGATACGCAGTATTTT. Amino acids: CASSARWEFISSTDTQYF.